The rows below give T cell receptor beta chains drawn from one sample of a study of T-cell reconstitution after alpha-beta-depleted transplantation in children. MiXCR was run by TCRdb on the PCR reads, yielding one entry per CDR3 protein. The data hold more than 200,000 distinct CDR3 sequences, with roughly 25% observed a single time. This specimen was PBMCs, taken before TCRalphabeta/CD19-depleted stem cell transplant. The origin of the receptors is a girl between 2 and 10 years old with Fanconi anemia, due to receive a stem cell transplant. Both conserved end residues are part of each CDR3. A D gene is named only where the DNA matches it firmly. Clone size is stated in some rows and not others, as once, few, many or a class when expanded.

D: TRBD2; J: TRBJ2-7; V: TRBV29-1; size: many; CDR3: CSVEMLAGGYEQYF; DNA: TGCAGCGTTGAAATGCTAGCGGGAGGATACGAGCAGTACTTC
D: TRBD1; J: TRBJ1-6; V: TRBV5-1; size: few; CDR3: CASSLQQGAHSPLHF; DNA: TGCGCCAGCAGCTTACAACAGGGGGCTCATTCACCCCTCCACTTT
D: -; J: TRBJ2-7; V: TRBV9; size: many; CDR3: CASSVGRDYTYEQYF; DNA: TGTGCCAGCAGCGTAGGACGAGACTACACCTACGAGCAGTACTTC
D: TRBD2; J: TRBJ2-1; V: TRBV19; size: -; CDR3: CASSIGPAGENNEQFF; DNA: TGTGCCAGTAGTATCGGGCCAGCGGGGGAAAACAATGAGCAGTTCTTC
D: TRBD1; J: TRBJ1-1; V: TRBV10-3; size: many; CDR3: CAIRATGETAEAFF; DNA: TGTGCCATCAGGGCGACAGGGGAAACCGCTGAAGCTTTCTTT
D: -; J: TRBJ1-4; V: TRBV29-1; size: few; CDR3: CSVERPTNEKLFF; DNA: TGCAGCGTTGAGCGGCCAACTAATGAAAAACTGTTTTTT
D: -; J: TRBJ2-2; V: TRBV12-3/TRBV12-4; size: -; CDR3: CASSHGANTGELFF; DNA: TGTGCCAGCAGCCACGGGGCGAACACCGGGGAGCTGTTTTTT
D: -; J: TRBJ1-2; V: TRBV5-1; size: -; CDR3: CASSYDRTYGYTF; DNA: TGCGCCAGCAGCTACGACAGGACCTATGGCTACACCTTC
D: TRBD2; J: TRBJ2-1; V: TRBV20-1; size: many; CDR3: CSAGTSGGIGEQFF; DNA: TGCAGTGCTGGGACTAGCGGGGGGATCGGGGAGCAGTTCTTC
D: TRBD2; J: TRBJ2-7; V: TRBV27; size: many; CDR3: CASSHGTSIYEQYF; DNA: TGTGCCAGCAGTCACGGGACTAGCATATACGAGCAGTACTTC
D: TRBD2; J: TRBJ2-1; V: TRBV6-5; size: -; CDR3: CASSYSRLAESSYNEQFF; DNA: TGTGCCAGCAGTTACTCTAGGCTAGCGGAGAGCTCCTACAATGAGCAGTTCTTC
D: -; J: TRBJ1-1; V: TRBV11-2; size: -; CDR3: CASSLANPGSEAFF; DNA: TGTGCCAGCAGCTTGGCTAACCCCGGTTCTGAAGCTTTCTTT
D: -; J: TRBJ2-1; V: TRBV12-3/TRBV12-4; size: many; CDR3: CASSLSALTSYNEQFF; DNA: TGTGCCAGCAGTTTAAGCGCGTTAACCTCCTACAATGAGCAGTTCTTC
D: -; J: TRBJ2-1; V: TRBV29-1; size: -; CDR3: CSVPGTARDFSSYNEQFF; DNA: TGCAGCGTTCCCGGGACAGCGCGGGACTTTAGCTCCTACAATGAGCAGTTCTTC
D: -; J: TRBJ2-1; V: TRBV7-9; size: few; CDR3: CASSFNPDRYNEQFF; DNA: TGTGCCAGCAGCTTTAATCCGGACCGCTACAATGAGCAGTTCTTC
D: TRBD2; J: TRBJ2-1; V: TRBV4-1; size: -; CDR3: CASSQDQGGLAGFAADNEQFF; DNA: TGCGCCAGCAGCCAAGATCAGGGGGGACTAGCGGGTTTCGCGGCGGACAATGAGCAGTTCTTC
D: -; J: TRBJ2-2; V: TRBV20-1; size: -; CDR3: CSARDHLGELFF; DNA: TGCAGTGCTAGAGATCACCTCGGGGAGCTGTTTTTT
D: TRBD1; J: TRBJ2-7; V: TRBV29-1; size: many; CDR3: CSVERQGANEQYF; DNA: TGCAGCGTTGAGAGGCAGGGGGCGAACGAGCAGTACTTC
D: -; J: TRBJ2-1; V: TRBV7-3; size: few; CDR3: CASSPHRTSYNEQFF; DNA: TGTGCCAGCAGCCCGCACAGGACATCCTACAATGAGCAGTTCTTC
D: -; J: TRBJ2-1; V: TRBV24-1; size: many; CDR3: CATSGPRQFF; DNA: TGTGCCACCAGTGGACCCCGGCAGTTCTTC
D: -; J: TRBJ1-2; V: TRBV20-1; size: -; CDR3: CSARAWSYGYTF; DNA: TGCAGTGCTAGAGCGTGGTCCTATGGCTACACCTTC
D: TRBD1; J: TRBJ2-7; V: TRBV5-1; size: -; CDR3: CASRPHTGTAEQYF; DNA: TGCGCCAGCAGACCTCATACCGGGACAGCCGAGCAGTACTTC
D: -; J: TRBJ2-5; V: TRBV4-2; size: -; CDR3: CASSQEDLLTQYF; DNA: TGTGCCAGCAGCCAAGAGGATCTGCTGACCCAGTACTTC
D: -; J: TRBJ2-3; V: TRBV15; size: many; CDR3: CATSRAGSLADTQYF; DNA: TGTGCCACCAGCAGAGCGGGGTCATTGGCAGATACGCAGTATTTT
D: -; J: TRBJ2-7; V: TRBV18; size: once; CDR3: CASSPPGLRDEQYF; DNA: TGTGCCAGCTCACCTCCAGGGCTCAGGGACGAGCAGTACTTC
D: TRBD1; J: TRBJ2-7; V: TRBV18; size: few; CDR3: CASSPMGQGTGYEQYF; DNA: TGTGCCAGCTCACCGATGGGACAGGGGACGGGGTACGAGCAGTACTTC
D: -; J: TRBJ2-5; V: TRBV5-1; size: -; CDR3: CASSRDDQETQYF; DNA: TGCGCCAGCAGCCGGGACGACCAAGAGACCCAGTACTTC
D: -; J: TRBJ2-1; V: TRBV7-3; size: many; CDR3: CASSTQTGSQHNEQFF; DNA: TGTGCCAGCAGCACCCAAACAGGGAGTCAACACAATGAGCAGTTCTTC
D: TRBD1; J: TRBJ2-2; V: TRBV5-1; size: -; CDR3: CASSVAPGQVTGELFF; DNA: TGCGCCAGCAGCGTAGCTCCGGGACAGGTCACCGGGGAGCTGTTTTTT
D: TRBD1; J: TRBJ2-2; V: TRBV24-1; size: -; CDR3: CATSDRQGRGTGELFF; DNA: TGTGCCACCAGTGATCGACAGGGGCGAGGTACCGGGGAGCTGTTTTTT
D: -; J: TRBJ2-6; V: TRBV5-1; size: few; CDR3: CASSLVPGANVLTF; DNA: TGCGCCAGCAGCTTGGTCCCCGGGGCCAACGTCCTGACTTTC
D: -; J: TRBJ2-1; V: TRBV7-2; size: few; CDR3: CASSPARVKQFF; DNA: TGTGCCAGCAGCCCCGCTAGGGTCAAGCAGTTCTTC
D: TRBD2; J: TRBJ2-3; V: TRBV7-8; size: -; CDR3: CASSSGGGPYF; DNA: TGTGCCAGCAGCTCGGGGGGGGGACCGTATTTT
D: -; J: TRBJ2-1; V: TRBV28; size: few; CDR3: CASSFFGGRDEQFF; DNA: TGTGCCAGCAGTTTTTTCGGGGGGCGCGATGAGCAGTTCTTC
D: TRBD1; J: TRBJ2-3; V: TRBV29-1; size: -; CDR3: CSAGTGQSDTQYF; DNA: TGCAGCGCTGGGACAGGGCAATCGGATACGCAGTATTTT
D: -; J: TRBJ2-7; V: TRBV20-1; size: few; CDR3: CSARERVELLEQYF; DNA: TGCAGTGCTAGAGAACGGGTTGAGCTGCTCGAGCAGTACTTC
D: TRBD2; J: TRBJ2-1; V: TRBV5-6; size: -; CDR3: CASSPSGGVYSYNEQFF; DNA: TGTGCCAGCAGCCCCTCGGGGGGGGTTTACTCCTACAATGAGCAGTTCTTC
D: TRBD2; J: TRBJ2-1; V: TRBV29-1; size: -; CDR3: CSVEPLKSSGTYNEQFF; DNA: TGCAGCGTTGAACCCCTAAAGTCTAGCGGGACCTACAATGAGCAGTTCTTC
D: -; J: TRBJ1-2; V: TRBV12-3/TRBV12-4; size: many; CDR3: CASSLSGPSNYGYTF; DNA: TGTGCCAGCAGTTTATCAGGGCCTAGTAACTATGGCTACACCTTC
D: -; J: TRBJ2-7; V: TRBV13; size: many; CDR3: CASSLRGFSYEQYF; DNA: TGTGCCAGCAGCTTAAGGGGGTTCTCCTACGAGCAGTACTTC
D: -; J: TRBJ2-3; V: TRBV29-1; size: -; CDR3: CSVSTGYF; DNA: TGCAGCGTCTCGACAGGGTATTTT
D: -; J: TRBJ2-7; V: TRBV4-2; size: many; CDR3: CASSQGSSEQYF; DNA: TGTGCCAGCAGCCAAGGGTCTAGCGAGCAGTACTTC
D: -; J: TRBJ1-1; V: TRBV7-9; size: few; CDR3: CASSLELNTEAFF; DNA: TGTGCCAGCAGCTTAGAGTTGAACACTGAAGCTTTCTTT
D: -; J: TRBJ2-7; V: TRBV29-1; size: many; CDR3: CSVDGVGYEQYF; DNA: TGCAGCGTTGACGGGGTTGGCTACGAGCAGTACTTC
D: TRBD2; J: TRBJ2-1; V: TRBV20-1; size: few; CDR3: CSARDLAGGSYNEQFF; DNA: TGCAGTGCTAGAGATCTAGCGGGAGGGTCCTACAATGAGCAGTTCTTC
D: -; J: TRBJ2-1; V: TRBV18; size: -; CDR3: CASSPGILRDEQFF; DNA: TGTGCCAGCTCACCAGGGATACTACGTGATGAGCAGTTCTTC
D: TRBD2; J: TRBJ2-1; V: TRBV5-1; size: -; CDR3: CASSFTSGRYSSYNEQFF; DNA: TGCGCCAGCAGCTTTACTAGCGGGAGGTATAGCTCCTACAATGAGCAGTTCTTC
D: -; J: TRBJ2-7; V: TRBV7-2; size: -; CDR3: CASSDQGYEQYF; DNA: TGTGCCAGCAGTGACCAGGGGTACGAGCAGTACTTC
D: -; J: TRBJ1-6; V: TRBV29-1; size: few; CDR3: CSVEIGHNSPLHF; DNA: TGCAGCGTTGAAATCGGACACAATTCACCCCTCCACTTT
D: TRBD1; J: TRBJ1-5; V: TRBV6-1; size: -; CDR3: CASGTGAKRQPQHF; DNA: TGTGCCAGCGGGACAGGGGCTAAAAGACAGCCCCAGCATTTT
D: -; J: TRBJ2-3; V: TRBV29-1; size: few; CDR3: CSVDGLGTDTQYF; DNA: TGCAGCGTTGATGGGCTAGGCACAGATACGCAGTATTTT